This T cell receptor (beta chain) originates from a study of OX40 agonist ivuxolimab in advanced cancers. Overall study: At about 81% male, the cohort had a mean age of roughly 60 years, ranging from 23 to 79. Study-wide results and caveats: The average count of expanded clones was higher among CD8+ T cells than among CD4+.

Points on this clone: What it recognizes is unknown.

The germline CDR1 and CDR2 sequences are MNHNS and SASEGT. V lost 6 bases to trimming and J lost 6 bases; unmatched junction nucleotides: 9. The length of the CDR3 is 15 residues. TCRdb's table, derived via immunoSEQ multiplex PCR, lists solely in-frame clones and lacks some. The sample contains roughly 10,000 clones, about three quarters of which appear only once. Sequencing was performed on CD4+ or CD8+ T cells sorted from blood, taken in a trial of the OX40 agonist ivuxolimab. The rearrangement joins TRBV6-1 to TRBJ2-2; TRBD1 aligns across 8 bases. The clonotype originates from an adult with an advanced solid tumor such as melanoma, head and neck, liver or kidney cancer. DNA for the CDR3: TGTGCCAGCAGCCCCGGGACAGGCGGGTCCGGGGAGCTGTTTTTT. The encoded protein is CASSPGTGGSGELFF.